The 7 T cell receptor beta chains below were found in one sample sequenced in a study of T cell responses to AZD1222 COVID-19 vaccine. Here immunoSEQ multiplex PCR was the method, and the copy in TCRdb shows in-frame clones only, minus some. Of roughly 120,000 clones listed, about 91% are singletons. The sequencing used peripheral blood, collected on day 0 of AZD1222 vaccination. Receptors originate from an adult in good health.

J is TRBJ1-6 and V is TRBV28; 10 bases match TRBD1. Germline V gene sequence: CDR1 MDHEN, CDR2 SYDVKM. V gave up 7 bases and J gave up 9 bases; unmatched junction bases: 9. This CDR3 has 15 residues. The CDR3 here is CASKLPGQGSSPLHF. Written as DNA, the CDR3 is TGTGCCAGCAAACTACCGGGACAGGGGAGTTCACCCCTCCACTTT.

The rearrangement joins TRBV7-9 to TRBJ1-6, with no clear D. The ends were cut back, 1 base at V and 3 bases at J, with 7 bases in the middle. Germline V gives CDR1 SEHNR, CDR2 FQNEAQ (reference sequence). The CDR3 loop spans 15 amino acids. CDR3 DNA: TGTGCCAGCAGCTTAGGCTCGGTCTATAATTCACCCCTCCACTTT. This codes for CASSLGSVYNSPLHF.

The rearrangement joins TRBV3-1 (or the pseudogene TRBV3-2) to TRBJ2-7; no clear D gene. Germline V gives CDR1 LGHDT, CDR2 YNNKEL (reference sequence). V was shortened by 0 bases and J by 1 base, with 4 bases between the two germline ends. CDR3 length: 13 amino acids. CDR3 coding DNA: TGTGCCAGCAGCCAAGATCTTTCCTACGAGCAGTACTTC. Translated, it gives CASSQDLSYEQYF.

V is TRBV6-1 and J is TRBJ1-3; 7 nucleotides align to TRBD1. The CDR3 has 13 amino acids. Trimming removed 8 bases from V and 4 bases from J; junction bases left unmatched: 5. CDR1 and CDR2 from the germline V gene are MNHNS and SASEGT. The CDR3 sequence is CASLTGQGNTIYF. As DNA, the CDR3 is TGTGCCAGCCTAACGGGACAGGGAAACACCATATATTTT.

This clone has just one count. The J gene is TRBJ1-5, the V gene TRBV6-5, with D hard to call. The CDR3 loop spans 13 amino acids. V gave up 2 bases and J gave up 4 bases, with 6 bases separating them. Germline CDR1 is MNHEY and CDR2 is SVGAGI. The CDR3 protein is CASSYRGNQPQHF. CDR3 DNA sequence: TGTGCCAGCAGTTACCGAGGGAATCAGCCCCAGCATTTT.

This clone appeared a single time. The CDR3 region is CASAPTIREYYVGYTF. DNA for the CDR3: TGTGCCAGCGCCCCTACCATCAGGGAATATTATGTTGGCTACACCTTC. The chain combines TRBV25-1 with TRBJ1-2; TRBD1 might be the D (5 bases). The germline gives CDR1 MGHDK, CDR2 SYGVNS. The CDR3 runs to 16 residues. V gave up 8 bases and J gave up 7 bases, with 26 bases separating them.

This clone has only one observation. The V gene is TRBV10-3, the J gene TRBJ2-7; D not certain. V was clipped by 3 bases and J by 4 bases, with 16 bases between them. The CDR3 length is 15 residues. The germline V gene encodes CDR1 ENHRY and CDR2 SYGVKD. CDR3 bases: TGTGCCATCAGTGACGGCACCTCCTCGATGTACGAGCAGTACTTC. Its translation is CAISDGTSSMYEQYF.